The 30 T cell receptor beta chains given below trace back to one sample, sequenced in a study of OX40 agonist ivuxolimab in advanced cancers. Generated by immunoSEQ multiplex PCR, the TCRdb table keeps only in-frame clones and is missing some. The table lists some 70,000 clones, approximately 90% of them singletons. This sample comprised CD4+ or CD8+ T cells sorted from blood, obtained in a trial of the OX40 agonist ivuxolimab. These TCRs come from an adult with an advanced solid tumor such as melanoma, head and neck, liver or kidney cancer.

This clone was seen once. The J gene is TRBJ2-7, the V gene TRBV5-8, with D maybe TRBD2 (6 bases). Per the germline V gene, CDR1 is SGHTS and CDR2 is YDEGEE. V shed 4 bases and J shed 5 bases, with 19 bases lying between them. The CDR3 runs 15 residues. The CDR3 DNA sequence: TGTGCCAGCAGCCCCTCGATGAACCCTAGCGACGAGCAGTACTTC. It codes for CASSPSMNPSDEQYF.

The chain carries TRBV30 and TRBJ2-3, with D perhaps TRBD1 or TRBD2 (5 bases each). Germline V gives CDR1 GTSNPN, CDR2 SVGIG (reference sequence). V dropped 2 bases and J dropped 2 bases, with 11 bases sitting between them. The CDR3 has 14 residues. CDR3 DNA sequence: TGTGCCTGGAGTCCGGGACCAGTCACAGATACGCAGTATTTT. Translation gives CAWSPGPVTDTQYF.

This sequence joins TRBV6-1 and TRBJ2-2; tentatively, D is TRBD1 (6 bases). The V gene's germline CDR1 is MNHNS and CDR2 SASEGT. Trimming cost V 6 bases and J 5 bases, with 13 bases left between them. CDR3 length: 14 amino acids. The CDR3 spells CASRAGANTGELFF. In nucleotides, the CDR3 is TGTGCCAGCAGGGCAGGGGCCAATACCGGGGAGCTGTTTTTT.

This clone was detected a few times. V gene TRBV25-1 combines with J gene TRBJ2-2, with 7 bases lining up with TRBD1. V lost 6 bases and J lost 3; bases outside the gene matches: 7. CDR1 and CDR2 (germline): MGHDK, SYGVNS. The CDR3 totals 15 residues. CDR3 amino acids: CASRQTGRDTGELFF. DNA for the CDR3: TGTGCCAGCAGGCAGACAGGGAGAGACACCGGGGAGCTGTTTTTT.

The V call is TRBV4-2, the J call TRBJ2-1, with 9 bases lining up with TRBD2. The trim removed 0 bases at V and 10 bases at J, leaving 7 bases unmatched. Germline V CDR1 and CDR2: LGHNA, YNFKEQ. CDR3 length equals 15 residues. This CDR3 is CASSQEAGGPGEQFF. The CDR3 DNA follows: TGTGCCAGCAGCCAAGAGGCGGGGGGGCCGGGAGAGCAGTTCTTC.

The sample holds a few counts of this clone. The chain combines TRBV19 with TRBJ2-2, with TRBD2 matching 9 bases. Germline CDR1 LNHDA, CDR2 SQIVND (reference sequence). V trimming: 4 bases; J trimming: 1 base; junction bases outside the gene matches: 7. The length of the CDR3 is 17 residues. CDR3 bases: TGTGCCAGTAGTAGGTTCTTTAGCGGGGGGAACACCGGGGAGCTGTTTTTT. Encoded protein: CASSRFFSGGNTGELFF.

The chain couples TRBV10-2 to TRBJ2-3; D uncertain. CDR1 WSHSY and CDR2 SAAADI come from the germline V gene. The V end was cut by 0 bases, the J end by 0 bases, with 13 bases between. This CDR3 is 17 amino acids long. The CDR3 bases are TGCGCCAGCAGTGAGTCGATAGGGATTACTAGCACAGATACGCAGTATTTT. Translation: CASSESIGITSTDTQYF.

The chain joins TRBV6-1 to TRBJ1-6, with 7 nucleotides matching TRBD1. This CDR3 is 15 amino acids long. V was pared by 1 base and J by 14 bases, with 11 bases of the junction left unmatched. Germline values: CDR1 MNHNS, CDR2 SASEGT. DNA of the CDR3: TGTGCCAGCAGTGAAGTAGGGACAGCAAGCGAAACCCTCCACTTT. Translating it yields CASSEVGTASETLHF.

The chain couples TRBV30 to TRBJ2-2; 10 positions match TRBD1. The length of the CDR3 is 14 residues. CDR1 is GTSNPN, CDR2 SVGIG, per germline (reference sequence). The V and J ends lost 1 base and 7 bases, in that order; junction bases with no gene match: 3. DNA for the CDR3: TGTGCCTGGAGTGGGACAGGGGGAATCGGGGAGCTGTTTTTT. Translated: CAWSGTGGIGELFF.

In this sample, this clone turned up once. This chain links TRBV19 with TRBJ2-1, with 8 bases aligning to TRBD1. This CDR3 region has 18 residues. Germline-derived CDR1 and CDR2 are LNHDA and SQIVND (reference sequence). The junction had 12 bases not matched to a gene; V was cut back by 5 bases and J by 0 bases. The CDR3 bases are TGTGCCAGTAGTGCACACCCCAGACAGGGGTTCTCCTACAATGAGCAGTTCTTC. This encodes CASSAHPRQGFSYNEQFF.

The chain links TRBV7-9 to TRBJ2-3; 7 bases are shared with TRBD2. V lost 10 bases to trimming and J lost 0 bases; unmatched junction nucleotides: 7. The germline CDR1 and CDR2 sequences are SEHNR and FQNEAQ (reference sequence). This CDR3 has 14 amino acids. The DNA for the CDR3 is TGTGCCACTCTGGGGGGGACTAGCACAGATACGCAGTATTTT. This codes for CATLGGTSTDTQYF.

The V and J genes are TRBV18 and TRBJ2-1; TRBD1 matches 7 bases. V lost 2 bases and J lost 6; bases outside the gene matches: 1. The CDR3 contains 13 residues. The V gene's germline CDR1 is KGHSH and CDR2 LQKENI. CDR3 amino acids: CASSPDRVNEQFF. CDR3 bases: TGTGCCAGCTCACCAGACAGGGTCAATGAGCAGTTCTTC. Combining the CDR3 with reference TRBV18 and TRBJ2-1 gives the whole variable domain NAGVMQNPRHLVRRRGQEARLRCSPMKGHSHVYWYRQLPEEGLKFMVYLQKENIIDESGMPKERFSAEFPKEGPSILRIQQVVRGDSAAYFCASSPDRVNEQFFGPGTRLTVL.

The count of this clone is one. At the DNA level, this CDR3 is encoded by other sequences in the same sample as well. This rearrangement joins TRBV27 to TRBJ2-3, with TRBD1 matching 7 bases. J gave up 0 bases and V 2 bases, and 2 bases lay outside the gene matches. This CDR3 comprises 15 residues. CDR1 is MNHEY and CDR2 is SMNVEV in the germline V gene (reference sequence). CDR3 region: CASSLRGQSTDTQYF. CDR3 in DNA: TGTGCCAGCAGTTTACGGGGACAGAGCACAGATACGCAGTATTTT.

This chain uses TRBV5-6 with TRBJ1-1; 9 bases fit TRBD1. The ends lost 2 bases at V and 1 base at J; junction bases unmatched: 6. CDR3 size: 16 residues. Germline assignment: CDR1 SGHDT and CDR2 YYEEEE. CDR3 in amino acids: CASSLWTGAWNTEAFF. DNA for the CDR3: TGTGCCAGCAGCTTATGGACAGGGGCATGGAACACTGAAGCTTTCTTT.

V usage is TRBV7-9 and J usage is TRBJ2-1; D possibly corresponds to TRBD2 (6 bases). V was pared by 1 base and J by 0 bases, with 13 bases between. The CDR3 covers 17 residues. Per the germline V gene, CDR1 is SEHNR and CDR2 is FQNEAQ (reference sequence). The CDR3, as DNA: TGTGCCAGCAGCTTAGGGTCGGGACTCAGCTCCTACAATGAGCAGTTCTTC. It encodes CASSLGSGLSSYNEQFF.

This chain links TRBV9 with TRBJ2-3; D might be TRBD2 (6 bases). The CDR3 runs 15 residues. V shed 7 bases and J shed 5 bases, with 20 bases lying between them. Germline CDR1 SGDLS, CDR2 YYNGEE. The CDR3: CASAGILPGVDTQYF. CDR3 sequence (DNA): TGTGCCAGCGCGGGAATCCTCCCTGGGGTAGATACGCAGTATTTT.

The gene calls are TRBV6-5 and TRBJ1-5; D ambiguous. The V end lost 2 bases, the J end lost 10 bases, and 9 bases lay between the germline ends. The CDR3 has 12 residues. Germline V gene sequence: CDR1 MNHEY, CDR2 SVGAGI. The CDR3 protein is CASSYVPNPQHF. In nucleotides, the CDR3 is TGTGCCAGCAGTTACGTCCCTAACCCCCAGCATTTT.

V is TRBV6-5 and J is TRBJ1-2; 7 nucleotides line up with TRBD1. Germline CDR1 is MNHEY and CDR2 is SVGAGI. CDR3 size: 13 residues. V was clipped by 7 bases and J by 7 bases; unmatched bases: 9. In DNA form, the CDR3 reads TGTGCCAGCAACTCTAGGGGGCGGGGTGGCTACACCTTC. As protein: CASNSRGRGGYTF.

The gene calls are TRBV4-1 and TRBJ1-2; TRBD1 aligns across 9 bases. Germline assignment: CDR1 MGHRA and CDR2 YSYEKL. The V and J ends lost 4 bases and 7 bases, in that order; junction bases with no gene match: 7. The CDR3 extends over 14 amino acids. The CDR3: CASSRPRDRVGYTF. The CDR3 region has the DNA TGCGCCAGCAGCCGCCCCCGGGACAGGGTTGGCTACACCTTC.

The V call is TRBV30, the J call TRBJ2-7, with D possibly matching TRBD1 (7 bases). The germline V gene encodes CDR1 GTSNPN and CDR2 SVGIG (reference sequence). Trimming pared 5 bases from V and 0 bases from J, leaving 20 bases between. The CDR3 has 16 residues. The CDR3 region is CAWARGGQAPSYEQYF. CDR3 DNA: TGTGCCTGGGCTAGGGGAGGACAGGCTCCCTCCTACGAGCAGTACTTC.

This clone was seen just once. The V and J genes are TRBV6-1 and TRBJ1-5; 9 bases match TRBD1. The germline V gene has CDR1 MNHNS and CDR2 SASEGT. The ends lost 6 bases at V and 2 bases at J; junction bases unmatched: 5. This CDR3 spans 15 amino acids. CDR3 nucleotides: TGTGCCAGCAGGTACAGGGGGCCGGGCAATCAGCCCCAGCATTTT. It yields the protein CASRYRGPGNQPQHF.

The chain links TRBV7-2 to TRBJ1-2, with 8 bases lining up with TRBD1. The CDR3 runs to 14 residues. The J segment lost 6 bases and the V segment lost 8 bases, leaving 11 bases of the junction unmatched. Germline CDR1 SGHTA, CDR2 FQGNSA. This chain's CDR3 is CASGKGQGVHGYTF. CDR3 nucleotide sequence: TGTGCCAGCGGAAAAGGACAGGGCGTACATGGCTACACCTTC. Full variable domain (rest looked up from reference TRBV7-2 and TRBJ1-2): GAGVSQSPSNKVTEKGKDVELRCDPISGHTALYWYRQSLGQGLEFLIYFQGNSAPDKSGLPSDRFSAERTGGSVSTLTIQRTQQEDSAVYLCASGKGQGVHGYTFGSGTRLTVV.

The rearrangement links TRBV5-6 to TRBJ1-2; D gene unclear. The germline V gene encodes CDR1 SGHDT and CDR2 YYEEEE. With 1 base removed from V and 2 bases from J, the gap between germline ends came to 6 bases. The CDR3 is 13 residues long. CDR3 sequence reads: CASSLRENYGYTF. CDR3 in DNA: TGTGCCAGCAGCTTGAGGGAGAACTATGGCTACACCTTC.

The chain joins TRBV6-4 to TRBJ2-3; D not resolved. V was shortened by 4 bases and J by 1 base, with 9 bases between the two germline ends. CDR3 size: 14 residues. Germline V gene sequence: CDR1 MRHNA, CDR2 SNTAGT. The DNA of the CDR3 is TGTGCCAGCAGTGTGGCCGGAGGCACAGATACGCAGTATTTT. Amino acid sequence: CASSVAGGTDTQYF.

The V gene is TRBV7-9, the J gene TRBJ2-5; 10 bases line up with TRBD1. Germline CDR1 is SEHNR and CDR2 is FQNEAQ (reference sequence). J gave up 4 bases and V 6 bases, and 11 bases lay outside the gene matches. The CDR3 runs 16 residues. The CDR3 here is CASSGRDRGITETQYF. The CDR3 region has the DNA TGTGCCAGCAGTGGCCGGGACAGGGGTATTACAGAGACCCAGTACTTC. Drawing the rest from reference TRBV7-9 and TRBJ2-5, the complete variable domain is DTGVSQNPRHKITKRGQNVTFRCDPISEHNRLYWYRQTLGQGPEFLTYFQNEAQLEKSRLLSDRFSAERPKGSFSTLEIQRTEQGDSAMYLCASSGRDRGITETQYFGPGTRLLVL.

This chain uses TRBV4-1 with TRBJ1-1; tentative D call: TRBD1 (6 bases). The CDR3 loop spans 16 amino acids. V gave up 4 bases and J gave up 0 bases, with 15 bases separating them. Germline lookup yields CDR1 MGHRA and CDR2 YSYEKL. The CDR3 nucleotides are TGCGCCAGCAGCCCCCGGGGTGGGGGCGTGAACACTGAAGCTTTCTTT. Protein: CASSPRGGGVNTEAFF.

As regards this clone: Other DNA sequences in the same sample also yield this CDR3. The CDR3 DNA follows: TGTGCCAGCAGCTTAGCCGGGACAGGGGTCTCCGAGCAGTACTTC. Encoded protein: CASSLAGTGVSEQYF. The chain carries TRBV7-2 and TRBJ2-7, with 10 bases lining up with TRBD1. CDR3 length: 15 amino acids. With V trimmed by 0 bases and J by 6 bases, 5 bases remained unmatched. The germline V gene has CDR1 SGHTA and CDR2 FQGNSA.

The gene calls are TRBV29-1 and TRBJ1-1, with 7 bases identical to TRBD1. Germline V gene lookup returns CDR1 SQVTM and CDR2 ANQGSEA. V lost 8 bases to trimming and J lost 8 bases; unmatched junction nucleotides: 17. This CDR3 region has 14 residues. CDR3 nucleotide sequence: TGCAGCTTCTTACCGACAGGGAAAAACGCGGAAGCTTTCTTT. Translation: CSFLPTGKNAEAFF.

The chain uses TRBV5-1 and TRBJ2-7; TRBD1 or TRBD2 may be the D gene (5 bases each). Germline V lookup: CDR1 SGHRS, CDR2 YFSETQ. V was shortened by 0 bases and J by 4 bases, with 14 bases between the two germline ends. CDR3 length equals 15 residues. CDR3 residues: CASSLDGDGYYEQYF. CDR3 sequence (DNA): TGCGCCAGCAGCTTGGATGGGGACGGTTATTACGAGCAGTACTTC.

This clone was recorded only once. The CDR3 DNA is TGTGCCATCAGTGAATCTCGGGGGGCCCCCTACCACGAGCAGTACTTC. Translating it yields CAISESRGAPYHEQYF. The chain recombines TRBV10-3 with TRBJ2-7, with D possibly matching TRBD2 (7 bases). The germline V gene has CDR1 ENHRY and CDR2 SYGVKD. This CDR3 region has 16 residues. V shed 3 bases and J shed 5 bases, with 20 bases lying between them.